This TCR beta chain is from a study of T cells after yellow fever vaccination. For the study at large: The SMART-Seq v4 Ultra Low Input method served to prepare the low-cell-number fractions.

From germline, CDR1 is MNHEY and CDR2 SMNVEV (reference sequence). Trimming left V 3 bases short and J 4 bases short, with 19 bases between. The CDR3 has 18 residues. TCR cDNA, made by 5'RACE template switching, carried an added universal primer site and UMIs. One entry per CDR3 protein, called by TCRdb with MiXCR from the 5' RACE reads. The repertoire holds under 550,000 distinct CDR3 sequences, with less than 25% as singletons. The receptor's source is a man aged 18 to 29 who received the YFV17D yellow fever vaccine. The gene calls are TRBV27 and TRBJ2-6, with D tentatively TRBD1 (6 bases). The sample in question was PBMCs, obtained roughly 20 days after the first yellow fever vaccination. CDR3 amino acids: CASSLTGPRSGGANVLTF. For the CDR3, the DNA is TGTGCCAGCAGTTTGACAGGCCCTCGGTCGGGAGGGGCCAACGTCCTGACTTTC.